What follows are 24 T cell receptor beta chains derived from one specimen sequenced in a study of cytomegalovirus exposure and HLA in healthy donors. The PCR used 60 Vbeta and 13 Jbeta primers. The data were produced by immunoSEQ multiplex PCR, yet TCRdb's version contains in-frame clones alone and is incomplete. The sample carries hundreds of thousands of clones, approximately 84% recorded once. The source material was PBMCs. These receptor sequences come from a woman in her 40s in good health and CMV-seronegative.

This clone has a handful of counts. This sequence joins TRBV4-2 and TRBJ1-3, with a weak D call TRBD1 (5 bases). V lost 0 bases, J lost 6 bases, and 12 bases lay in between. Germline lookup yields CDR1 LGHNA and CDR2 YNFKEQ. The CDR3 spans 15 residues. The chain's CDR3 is CASSQDAGLTNTIYF. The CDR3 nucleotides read TGTGCCAGCAGCCAAGACGCAGGGTTGACAAACACCATATATTTT.

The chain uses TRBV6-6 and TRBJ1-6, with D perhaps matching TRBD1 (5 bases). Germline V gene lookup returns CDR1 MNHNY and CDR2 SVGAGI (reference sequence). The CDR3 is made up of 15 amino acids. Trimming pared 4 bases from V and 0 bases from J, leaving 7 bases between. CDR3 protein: CASSFGGSYNSPLHF. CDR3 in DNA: TGTGCCAGCAGTTTCGGGGGCTCCTATAATTCACCCCTCCACTTT.

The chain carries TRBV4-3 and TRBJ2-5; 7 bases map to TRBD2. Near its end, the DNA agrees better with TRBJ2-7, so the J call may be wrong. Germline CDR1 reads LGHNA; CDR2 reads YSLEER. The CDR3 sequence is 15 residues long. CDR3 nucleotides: TGCGCCAGCAGCCCTGACCGTTGGACTAGAAACGAGCAGTACTTC. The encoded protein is CASSPDRWTRNEQYF.

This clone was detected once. The CDR3 DNA is TGCGCCAGCAGCTTGGAGGTAGCGGGGGGCCTTTCCTACGAGCAGTACTTC. It specifies CASSLEVAGGLSYEQYF. This sequence joins TRBV5-1 and TRBJ2-7, with 10 bases fitting TRBD2. J lost 1 base, V lost 0 bases, and 7 bases had no gene match. CDR3 length: 17 amino acids. Germline V gene data show CDR1 as SGHRS and CDR2 as YFSETQ.

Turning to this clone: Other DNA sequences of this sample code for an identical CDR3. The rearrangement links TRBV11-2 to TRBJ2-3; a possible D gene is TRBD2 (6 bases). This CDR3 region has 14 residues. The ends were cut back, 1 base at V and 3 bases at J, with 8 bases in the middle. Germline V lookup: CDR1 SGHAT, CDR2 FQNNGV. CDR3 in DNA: TGTGCCAGCAGCTTAGGGAGGGGTACAGATACGCAGTATTTT. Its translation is CASSLGRGTDTQYF.

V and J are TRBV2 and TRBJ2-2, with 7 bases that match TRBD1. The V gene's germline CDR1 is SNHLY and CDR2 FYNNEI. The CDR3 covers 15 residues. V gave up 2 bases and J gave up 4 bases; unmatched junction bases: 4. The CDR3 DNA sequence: TGTGCCAGCAGTGAACAGGGGGTGAGCACCGGGGAGCTGTTTTTT. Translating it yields CASSEQGVSTGELFF. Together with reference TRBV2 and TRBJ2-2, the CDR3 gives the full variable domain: EPEVTQTPSHQVTQMGQEVILRCVPISNHLYFYWYRQILGQKVEFLVSFYNNEISEKSEIFDDQFSVERPDGSNFTLKIRSTKLEDSAMYFCASSEQGVSTGELFFGEGSRLTVL.

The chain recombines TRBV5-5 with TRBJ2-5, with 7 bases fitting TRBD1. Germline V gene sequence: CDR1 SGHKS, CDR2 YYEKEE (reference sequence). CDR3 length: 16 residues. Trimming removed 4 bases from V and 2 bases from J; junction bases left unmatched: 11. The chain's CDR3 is CASSPGTGDFQETQYF. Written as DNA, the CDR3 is TGTGCCAGCAGCCCTGGAACAGGGGATTTTCAAGAGACCCAGTACTTC.

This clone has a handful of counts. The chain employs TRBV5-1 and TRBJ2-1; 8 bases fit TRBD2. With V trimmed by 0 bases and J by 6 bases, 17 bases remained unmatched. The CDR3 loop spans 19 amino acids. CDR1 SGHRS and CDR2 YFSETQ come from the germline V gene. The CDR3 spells CASSLESGGPNQPINEQFF. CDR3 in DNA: TGCGCCAGCAGCTTGGAAAGCGGGGGCCCGAATCAGCCCATCAATGAGCAGTTCTTC.

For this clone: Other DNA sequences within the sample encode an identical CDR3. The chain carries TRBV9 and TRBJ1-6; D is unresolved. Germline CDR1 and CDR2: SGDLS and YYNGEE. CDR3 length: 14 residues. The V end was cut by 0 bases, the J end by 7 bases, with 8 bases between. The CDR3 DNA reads TGTGCCAGCAGCGTAGGCGGGAACAATTCACCCCTCCACTTT. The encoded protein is CASSVGGNNSPLHF. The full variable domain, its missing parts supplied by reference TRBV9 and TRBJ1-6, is DSGVTQTPKHLITATGQRVTLRCSPRSGDLSVYWYQQSLDQGLQFLIQYYNGEERAKGNILERFSAQQFPDLHSELNLSSLELGDSALYFCASSVGGNNSPLHFGNGTRLTVT.

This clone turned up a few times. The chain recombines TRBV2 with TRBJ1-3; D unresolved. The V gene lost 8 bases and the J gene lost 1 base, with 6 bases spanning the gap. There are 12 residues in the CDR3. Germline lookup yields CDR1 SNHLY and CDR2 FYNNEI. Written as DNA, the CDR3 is TGTGCCAGCGCGATTTCTGGAAACACCATATATTTT. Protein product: CASAISGNTIYF.

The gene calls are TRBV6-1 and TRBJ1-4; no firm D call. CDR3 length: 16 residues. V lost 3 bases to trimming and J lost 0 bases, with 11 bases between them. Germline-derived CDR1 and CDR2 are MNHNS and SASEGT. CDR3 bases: TGTGCCAGCAGTGACCAAAAAGCTGCAACTAATGAAAAACTGTTTTTT. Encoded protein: CASSDQKAATNEKLFF.

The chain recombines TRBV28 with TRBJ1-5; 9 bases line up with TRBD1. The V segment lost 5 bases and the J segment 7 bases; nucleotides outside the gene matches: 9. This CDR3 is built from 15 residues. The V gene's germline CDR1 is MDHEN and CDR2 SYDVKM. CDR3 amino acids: CASSARDRERQPQHF. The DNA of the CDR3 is TGTGCCAGCAGTGCCAGGGACAGGGAAAGACAGCCCCAGCATTTT.

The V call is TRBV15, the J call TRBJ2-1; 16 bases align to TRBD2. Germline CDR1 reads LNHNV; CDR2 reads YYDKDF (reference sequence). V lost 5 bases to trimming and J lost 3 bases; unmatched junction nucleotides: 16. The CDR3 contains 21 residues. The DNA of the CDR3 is TGTGCCACCAGCTCGACGCTACCGGGACTAGCGGGGGGGCTGGGCTACAATGAGCAGTTCTTC. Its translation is CATSSTLPGLAGGLGYNEQFF.

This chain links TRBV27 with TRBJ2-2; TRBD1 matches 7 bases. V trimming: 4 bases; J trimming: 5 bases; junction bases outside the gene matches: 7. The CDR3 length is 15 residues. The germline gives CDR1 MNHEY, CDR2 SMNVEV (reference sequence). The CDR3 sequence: CASSWDSWGTGELFF. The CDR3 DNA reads TGTGCCAGCAGTTGGGACAGTTGGGGAACCGGGGAGCTGTTTTTT.

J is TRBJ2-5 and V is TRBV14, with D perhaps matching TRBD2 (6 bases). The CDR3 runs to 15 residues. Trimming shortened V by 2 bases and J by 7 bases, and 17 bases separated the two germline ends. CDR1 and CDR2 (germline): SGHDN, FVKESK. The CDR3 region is CASSQNSLQEGTQYF. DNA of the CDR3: TGTGCCAGCAGCCAAAACTCCCTTCAGGAGGGGACCCAGTACTTC.

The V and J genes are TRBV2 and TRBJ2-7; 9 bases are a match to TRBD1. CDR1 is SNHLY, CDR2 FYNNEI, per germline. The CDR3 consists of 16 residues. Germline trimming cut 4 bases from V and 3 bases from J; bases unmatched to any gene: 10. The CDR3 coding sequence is TGTGCCAGCAGTGGTGGTCTCGACAGGGGGTTCTACGAGCAGTACTTC. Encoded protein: CASSGGLDRGFYEQYF.

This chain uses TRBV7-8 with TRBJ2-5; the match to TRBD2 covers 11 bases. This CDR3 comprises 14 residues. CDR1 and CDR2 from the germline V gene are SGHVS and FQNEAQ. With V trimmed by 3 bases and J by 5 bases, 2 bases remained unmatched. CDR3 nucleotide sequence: TGTGCCAGCAGCTTCGGGACTAGCGGCGAGACCCAGTACTTC. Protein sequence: CASSFGTSGETQYF.

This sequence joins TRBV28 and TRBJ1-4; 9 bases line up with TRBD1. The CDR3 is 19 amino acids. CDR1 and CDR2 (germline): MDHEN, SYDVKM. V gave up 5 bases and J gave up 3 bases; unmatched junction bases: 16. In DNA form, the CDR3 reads TGTGCCAGCAGTGGATGGGACAGGGAGCTATCCGAGGCTAATGAAAAACTGTTTTTT. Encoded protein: CASSGWDRELSEANEKLFF.

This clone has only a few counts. The CDR3 region is CASRRQGATSSYEQYF. The DNA of the CDR3 is TGTGCCAGCAGGCGCCAAGGGGCTACCAGCTCCTACGAGCAGTACTTC. This chain connects TRBV5-4 to TRBJ2-7, with a tentative D call TRBD1 (5 bases). V was pared by 5 bases and J by 0 bases, with 18 bases between. This CDR3 spans 16 amino acids. The germline gives CDR1 SGHNT, CDR2 YYREEE (reference sequence).

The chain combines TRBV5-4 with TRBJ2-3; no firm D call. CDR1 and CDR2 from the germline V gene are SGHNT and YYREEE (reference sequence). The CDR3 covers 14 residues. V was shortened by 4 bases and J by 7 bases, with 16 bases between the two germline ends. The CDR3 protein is CASSLSVLGHTQYF. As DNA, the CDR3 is TGTGCCAGCAGCCTCTCGGTCCTAGGCCATACGCAGTATTTT.

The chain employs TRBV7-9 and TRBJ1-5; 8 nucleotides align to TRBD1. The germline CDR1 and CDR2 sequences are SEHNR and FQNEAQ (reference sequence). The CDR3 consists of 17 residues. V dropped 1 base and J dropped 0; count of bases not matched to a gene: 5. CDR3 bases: TGTGCCAGCAGCTTAGTTCAGGGGGCCGATAGCAATCAGCCCCAGCATTTT. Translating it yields CASSLVQGADSNQPQHF.

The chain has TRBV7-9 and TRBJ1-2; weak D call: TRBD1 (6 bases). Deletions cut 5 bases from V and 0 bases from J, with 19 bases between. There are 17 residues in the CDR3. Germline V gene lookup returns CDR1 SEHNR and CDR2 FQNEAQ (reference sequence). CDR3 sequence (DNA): TGTGCCAGCAGCGGACCGCAGGGGAAAGGAGCTAACTATGGCTACACCTTC. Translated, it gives CASSGPQGKGANYGYTF.

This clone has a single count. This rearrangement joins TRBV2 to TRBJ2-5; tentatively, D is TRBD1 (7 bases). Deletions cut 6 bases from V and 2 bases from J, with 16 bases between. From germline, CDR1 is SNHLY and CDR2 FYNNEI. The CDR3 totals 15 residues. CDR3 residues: CASRTQGGSQETQYF. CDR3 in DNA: TGTGCCAGCAGAACCCAGGGGGGCTCACAAGAGACCCAGTACTTC.

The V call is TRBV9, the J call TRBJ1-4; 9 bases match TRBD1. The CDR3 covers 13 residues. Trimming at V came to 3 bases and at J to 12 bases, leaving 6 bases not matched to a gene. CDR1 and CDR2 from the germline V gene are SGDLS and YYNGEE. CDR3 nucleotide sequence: TGTGCCAGCAGCGGGTTGGGGACAGGGCAACTGTTTTTT. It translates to CASSGLGTGQLFF.